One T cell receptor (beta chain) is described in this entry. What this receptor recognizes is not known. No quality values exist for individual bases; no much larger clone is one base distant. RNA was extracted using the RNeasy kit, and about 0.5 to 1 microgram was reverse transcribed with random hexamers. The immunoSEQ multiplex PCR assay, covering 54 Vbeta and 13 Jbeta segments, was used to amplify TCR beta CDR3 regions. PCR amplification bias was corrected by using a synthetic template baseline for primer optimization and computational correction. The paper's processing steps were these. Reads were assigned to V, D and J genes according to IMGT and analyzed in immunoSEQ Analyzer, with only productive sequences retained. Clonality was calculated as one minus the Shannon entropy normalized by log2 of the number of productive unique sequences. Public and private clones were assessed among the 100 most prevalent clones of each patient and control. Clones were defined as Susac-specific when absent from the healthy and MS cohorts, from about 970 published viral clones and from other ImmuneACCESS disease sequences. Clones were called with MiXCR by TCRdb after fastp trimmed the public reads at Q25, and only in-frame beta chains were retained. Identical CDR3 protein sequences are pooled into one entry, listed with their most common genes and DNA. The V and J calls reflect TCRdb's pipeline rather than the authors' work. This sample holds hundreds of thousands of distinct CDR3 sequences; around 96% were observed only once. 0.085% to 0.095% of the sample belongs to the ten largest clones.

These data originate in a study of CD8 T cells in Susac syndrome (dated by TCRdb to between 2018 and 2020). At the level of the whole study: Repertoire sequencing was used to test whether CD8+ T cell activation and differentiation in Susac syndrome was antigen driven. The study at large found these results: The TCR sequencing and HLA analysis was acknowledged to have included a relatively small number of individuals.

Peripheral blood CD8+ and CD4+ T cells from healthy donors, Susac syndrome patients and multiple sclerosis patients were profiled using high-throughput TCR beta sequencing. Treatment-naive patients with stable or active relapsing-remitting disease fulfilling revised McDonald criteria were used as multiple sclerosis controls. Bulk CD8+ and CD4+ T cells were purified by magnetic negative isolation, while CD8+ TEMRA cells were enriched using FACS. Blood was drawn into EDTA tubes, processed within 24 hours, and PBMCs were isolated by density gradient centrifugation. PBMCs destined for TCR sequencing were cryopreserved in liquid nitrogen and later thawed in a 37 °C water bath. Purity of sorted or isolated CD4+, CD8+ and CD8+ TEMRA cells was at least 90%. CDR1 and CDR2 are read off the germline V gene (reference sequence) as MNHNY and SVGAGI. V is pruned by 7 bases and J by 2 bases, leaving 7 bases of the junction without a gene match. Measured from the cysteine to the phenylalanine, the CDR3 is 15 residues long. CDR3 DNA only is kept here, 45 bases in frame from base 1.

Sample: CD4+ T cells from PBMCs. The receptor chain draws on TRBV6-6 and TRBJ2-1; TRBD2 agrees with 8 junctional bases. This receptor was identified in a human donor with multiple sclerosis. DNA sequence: TGTGCCAGCACTGTACTAGCGGCTACCTACAATGAGCAGTTCTTC. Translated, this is CASTVLAATYNEQFF.